A selection of T cell receptor beta chains follows, all from one sample in a study of OX40 agonist ivuxolimab in advanced cancers. The repertoire was sequenced with immunoSEQ multiplex PCR; TCRdb's copy has only in-frame clones and lacks some. The table lists roughly 70,000 clones, about 83% of them singletons. The sequenced sample was CD4+ or CD8+ T cells sorted from blood, obtained in a trial of the OX40 agonist ivuxolimab. These receptors were taken from an adult with an advanced solid tumor such as melanoma, head and neck, liver or kidney cancer. The CDR3 runs from the conserved cysteine through the conserved F or W. The D gene is left open where the match is weak. The size field is filled for only some rows; it gives once, few, many or a size class.

j_gene	d_gene	abundance	v_gene	CDR3nt	CDR3aa
TRBJ1-4	TRBD1	.	TRBV18	TGTGCCAGCTCACTCTCGACAGGGTTAACTGAAAAACTGTTTTTT	CASSLSTGLTEKLFF
TRBJ2-1	.	.	TRBV4-1	TGCGCCAGCAGCCACCCGGTTCACTCCTACAATGAGCAGTTCTTC	CASSHPVHSYNEQFF
TRBJ1-4	.	few	TRBV5-1	TGCGCCAGCAAGCAGGGTTCGACCGATGAAAAACTGTTTTTT	CASKQGSTDEKLFF
TRBJ2-3	.	.	TRBV6-1	TGTGCCGGCAGGGTCCCAAGGGGACCCACAGATACGCAGTATTTT	CAGRVPRGPTDTQYF
TRBJ1-1	.	.	TRBV7-6	TGTGCCAGCAGCCTAGTCGCGGGACAACCTCCGACTTTCTTT	CASSLVAGQPPTFF
TRBJ1-2	.	.	TRBV2	TGTGCCAGCAGTGAATTCGGTAGCGGCGGCTACACCTTC	CASSEFGSGGYTF
TRBJ1-4	.	.	TRBV2	TGTGCCATCAAGAGTGGGGCCTTGGGAACTAATGAAAAACTGTTTTTT	CAIKSGALGTNEKLFF
TRBJ2-7	TRBD2	.	TRBV7-2	TGTGCCAGCAGCCTAGGGGGACTAGCGGGCACCTACGAGCAGTACTTC	CASSLGGLAGTYEQYF
TRBJ1-5	.	.	TRBV4-1	TGCGCCAGCAGCCAAGAGTCCGGGATGAGTCAGCCCCAGCATTTT	CASSQESGMSQPQHF
TRBJ1-4	TRBD1	.	TRBV18	TGTGCCAGCTCACCGATGACAGGGTCGAATGAAAAACTGTTTTTT	CASSPMTGSNEKLFF
TRBJ2-7	.	.	TRBV6-4	TGTGCCAGCAGTCGTAGGACGGCGGGCTACGAGCAGTACTTC	CASSRRTAGYEQYF
TRBJ1-2	.	.	TRBV6-4	TGTGCCAGCAGCAAGGGGGGGGTTGGCTATGGCTACACCTTC	CASSKGGVGYGYTF
TRBJ1-1	.	.	TRBV29-1	TGCAGCGTTGAGAATGTGATATTAAGGGGCTCTGAAGCTTTCTTT	CSVENVILRGSEAFF
TRBJ2-1	.	.	TRBV19	TGTGCCAGTAGCCAGGAACGGGTCACCTACAATGAGCAGTTCTTC	CASSQERVTYNEQFF
TRBJ2-5	.	.	TRBV20-1	TGCAGTGCTAGTCCCCTCGGGACCCAGTACTTC	CSASPLGTQYF
TRBJ1-1	.	.	TRBV19	TGTGCCAGTAGTATCCTTTATCGACCGGGACACCCGAACACTGAAGCTTTCTTT	CASSILYRPGHPNTEAFF
TRBJ1-4	.	.	TRBV28	TGTGCCAGCAGTCTCCCACAAGGGACGCGGGAAAAACTGTTTTTT	CASSLPQGTREKLFF
TRBJ2-1	TRBD2	.	TRBV5-1	TGCGCCAGCAAGGGCGGGAGGGCCTGGGGAGGCGATGAGCAGTTCTTC	CASKGGRAWGGDEQFF
TRBJ1-2	.	.	TRBV6-1	TGTGCCAGCAGTGAAGCCTACGGCGGGGTTGGCTACACCTTC	CASSEAYGGVGYTF
TRBJ1-6	.	once	TRBV7-9	TGTGCCAGCAGCTTAATGGGGGGGCCGGATAATTCACCCCTCCACTTT	CASSLMGGPDNSPLHF
TRBJ2-2	.	.	TRBV5-6	TGTGCCAGCAGCTTTATGGGGAACACCGGGGAGCTGTTTTTT	CASSFMGNTGELFF
TRBJ1-1	.	.	TRBV27	TGTGCCAGCATCTCGGAGGGTAGGGCTTTCTTT	CASISEGRAFF
TRBJ2-1	.	once	TRBV5-6	TGTGCCAGCAGCAAGGGCCTTACGGGCTGGGAGCAGTTCTTC	CASSKGLTGWEQFF
TRBJ2-5	.	few	TRBV6-1	TGTGCCAGCAGTTTAGATCGGGAGACCCAGTACTTC	CASSLDRETQYF
TRBJ2-7	.	.	TRBV9	TGTGCCAGCAGCGTAGAGGGCGGCCCCTACGAGCAGTACTTC	CASSVEGGPYEQYF
TRBJ2-3	TRBD2	.	TRBV5-4	TGTGCCAGCAGCTGGGGGGTCGGGCGGGGGTTCACAGATACGCAGTATTTT	CASSWGVGRGFTDTQYF
TRBJ2-1	TRBD1	.	TRBV7-6	TGTGCCAGCAGCACATTACAGGGGGAGAATGAGCAGTTCTTC	CASSTLQGENEQFF
TRBJ2-7	TRBD2	few	TRBV30	TGTGCCTGGGCCGGGACTAGGGAGCAGTACTTC	CAWAGTREQYF
TRBJ1-1	TRBD1	.	TRBV20-1	TGCAGTGCCAGGGGGCCCGCTGAAGCTTTCTTT	CSARGPAEAFF
TRBJ2-5	TRBD1	.	TRBV7-9	TGTGCCAGCAGCACCAGGGGGGAGACCCAGTACTTC	CASSTRGETQYF
TRBJ1-1	.	.	TRBV15	TGTGCCACCAGCAGAGAGGGGGGAAAGGGCTACACTGAAGCTTTCTTT	CATSREGGKGYTEAFF
TRBJ1-5	TRBD1	few	TRBV12-5	TGTGCTAGTGGGAACAGGGGGCTAGGCAATCAGCCCCAGCATTTT	CASGNRGLGNQPQHF
TRBJ2-6	.	.	TRBV5-1	TGCGCCAGCAGCTTCGGGGATGGGGCCAACGTCCTGACTTTC	CASSFGDGANVLTF
TRBJ1-2	.	.	TRBV5-1	TGCGCCAGCAGCTTGTCCCCATTATCCGTAGGCGGCTACACCTTC	CASSLSPLSVGGYTF
TRBJ2-7	TRBD2	.	TRBV7-9	TGTGCCAGCAGCTCTGCACGGGGGGGGATCTCCTACGAGCAGTACTTC	CASSSARGGISYEQYF
TRBJ2-1	TRBD1	.	TRBV11-3	TGTGCCAGCAGCTTAGGAGAGGGGGCAGGGTGGAATGAGCAGTTCTTC	CASSLGEGAGWNEQFF
TRBJ1-2	.	few	TRBV2	TGTGCCAGCAGTGAAGCGCTTCTCCTTAACTATGGCTACACCTTC	CASSEALLLNYGYTF